Below are 12 T cell receptor beta chains sequenced from a single sample in a study of blood T cell repertoires in COVID-19 (dated by TCRdb to the early 2020s). The method behind the library was the immunoSEQ multiplex PCR assay. In its TCRdb copy, this immuneACCESS table keeps in-frame sequences only and misses some clones. Where compared with another copy, unresolved V genes explain less than half of these, and the others have no known cause. Counted in this sample were over 50,000 clones; 80% to 85% of them appeared once. About a sixth of the sample lies in the top ten. The sequencing sample was made of peripheral blood. These receptors all come from a man aged 80 or over with acute or convalescent COVID-19.

The rearrangement uses TRBV15 and TRBJ1-5; D uncertain. The CDR3 has 14 residues. V lost 0 bases and J lost 5, with 8 bases in between. CDR1 LNHNV and CDR2 YYDKDF come from the germline V gene (reference sequence). The CDR3 DNA follows: TGTGCCACCAGCAGAGATTTTGTATATCAGCCCCAGCATTTT. Translating gives CATSRDFVYQPQHF. Full variable domain (missing parts from reference TRBV15 and TRBJ1-5): DAMVIQNPRYQVTQFGKPVTLSCSQTLNHNVMYWYQQKSSQAPKLLFHYYDKDFNNEADTPDNFQSRRPNTSFCFLDIRSPGLGDTAMYLCATSRDFVYQPQHFGDGTRLSIL.

The chain recombines TRBV7-3 with TRBJ2-3, with 8 bases that match TRBD2. The CDR3 has 14 amino acids. V dropped 3 bases and J dropped 3; count of bases not matched to a gene: 2. Per the germline V gene, CDR1 is SGHTA and CDR2 is FQGTGA. CDR3: CASSFAGGTDTQYF. CDR3 DNA: TGTGCCAGCAGCTTCGCGGGAGGAACAGATACGCAGTATTTT.

V usage is TRBV9 and J usage is TRBJ1-1; no clear D. Germline V gene sequence: CDR1 SGDLS, CDR2 YYNGEE. The ends were cut back, 2 bases at V and 3 bases at J, with 11 bases in the middle. CDR3 length: 14 residues. As DNA, the CDR3 is TGTGCCAGCAGCGTCTCGGCGGGGTACACTGAAGCTTTCTTT. This sequence encodes CASSVSAGYTEAFF.

For this clone: Other DNA sequences from this sample encode an identical CDR3 as well. This chain uses TRBV19 with TRBJ2-2, with D hard to call. The V end was cut by 3 bases, the J end by 0 bases, with 5 bases between. The CDR3 loop spans 14 amino acids. CDR1 and CDR2 (germline): LNHDA, SQIVND (reference sequence). DNA of the CDR3: TGTGCCAGTAGTATCGGTACGAACACCGGGGAGCTGTTTTTT. The encoded protein is CASSIGTNTGELFF. The full variable domain, in which reference TRBV19 and TRBJ2-2 provide the parts outside the CDR3, is DGGITQSPKYLFRKEGQNVTLSCEQNLNHDAMYWYRQDPGQGLRLIYYSQIVNDFQKGDIAEGYSVSREKKESFPLTVTSAQKNPTAFYLCASSIGTNTGELFFGEGSRLTVL.

The chain joins TRBV7-9 to TRBJ2-2, with D perhaps TRBD2 (6 bases). This CDR3 is built from 15 residues. V shed 5 bases and J shed 8 bases, with 18 bases lying between them. Germline CDR1 SEHNR, CDR2 FQNEAQ (reference sequence). The CDR3 DNA follows: TGTGCCAGCAGCGCGGGGTCGGTCGTTAGAGGGGAGCTGTTTTTT. Encoded protein: CASSAGSVVRGELFF. Full variable domain (remainder filled in from reference TRBV7-9 and TRBJ2-2): DTGVSQNPRHKITKRGQNVTFRCDPISEHNRLYWYRQTLGQGPEFLTYFQNEAQLEKSRLLSDRFSAERPKGSFSTLEIQRTEQGDSAMYLCASSAGSVVRGELFFGEGSRLTVL.

The chain is built from TRBV19 and TRBJ2-1, with 8 bases matching TRBD2. Germline-derived CDR1 and CDR2 are LNHDA and SQIVND (reference sequence). J was trimmed by 4 bases and V by 2 bases; bases with no gene match: 7. The CDR3 runs to 16 residues. The CDR3 loop is CASSISSSGSYNEQFF. In DNA, the CDR3 is TGTGCCAGTAGTATATCCTCTAGCGGGTCTTACAATGAGCAGTTCTTC.

This chain links TRBV11-2 with TRBJ1-2, with D unresolved. Trimming pared 0 bases from V and 7 bases from J, leaving 9 bases between. The germline CDR1 and CDR2 sequences are SGHAT and FQNNGV. The CDR3 contains 13 residues. CDR3 protein: CASSLDGGSGYTF. CDR3 in DNA: TGTGCCAGCAGCTTAGACGGCGGAAGTGGCTACACCTTC.

The V call is TRBV19, the J call TRBJ2-2; 8 positions agree with TRBD1. The trim removed 5 bases at V and 0 bases at J, leaving 5 bases unmatched. The length of the CDR3 is 16 residues. The germline CDR1 and CDR2 sequences are LNHDA and SQIVND (reference sequence). This chain's CDR3 is CASSFQGASNTGELFF. Written as DNA, the CDR3 is TGTGCCAGTAGTTTTCAGGGGGCATCGAACACCGGGGAGCTGTTTTTT. Using reference TRBV19 and TRBJ2-2 for the parts outside the CDR3, the full variable domain is DGGITQSPKYLFRKEGQNVTLSCEQNLNHDAMYWYRQDPGQGLRLIYYSQIVNDFQKGDIAEGYSVSREKKESFPLTVTSAQKNPTAFYLCASSFQGASNTGELFFGEGSRLTVL.

The chain couples TRBV28 to TRBJ1-2; tentative D call: TRBD1 (6 bases). V lost 5 bases and J 2 bases, leaving 30 bases between the germline ends. The germline CDR1 and CDR2 sequences are MDHEN and SYDVKM. CDR3 length: 20 residues. CDR3 sequence: CASSDPRRDRLSNTNYGYTF. The CDR3 DNA sequence: TGTGCCAGCAGTGACCCCCGTCGAGACAGGTTATCGAATACCAACTATGGCTACACCTTC.

V gene TRBV13 combines with J gene TRBJ2-1, with 8 bases lining up with TRBD1. CDR1 PRHDT and CDR2 FYEKMQ come from the germline V gene (reference sequence). The CDR3 length is 17 residues. Germline trimming cut 5 bases from V and 1 base from J; bases unmatched to any gene: 10. Here the CDR3 reads CASSPELQGDSYNEQFF. CDR3 in DNA: TGTGCCAGCAGCCCGGAGCTACAGGGGGATTCCTACAATGAGCAGTTCTTC.

This chain links TRBV12-3 or TRBV12-4 with TRBJ2-3, with D perhaps TRBD2 (6 bases). The length of the CDR3 is 13 residues. Trimming took 5 bases from V and 4 from J, leaving 10 bases between them. This chain's CDR3 is CASSTSGADTQYF. DNA of the CDR3: TGTGCCAGCAGTACCTCGGGGGCAGATACGCAGTATTTT.

This chain connects TRBV7-3 to TRBJ2-5; maybe TRBD2 (6 bases). The germline gives CDR1 SGHTA, CDR2 FQGTGA. Trimming removed 4 bases from V and 1 base from J, with 13 bases in between. The CDR3 extends over 15 amino acids. For the CDR3, the DNA is TGTGCCAGCAGCTCAAACGGGGGATCCCAAGAGACCCAGTACTTC. The encoded protein is CASSSNGGSQETQYF.